A selection of T cell receptor beta chains follows, all from one sample in a study of beta chain features in type 1 diabetes. Profiled with immunoSEQ multiplex PCR; TCRdb holds only in-frame clones, not every one. Among 300,000 to 450,000 clones, roughly 12% were seen once, and the ten largest hold under 0.02%. Sequencing input: naive CD4+ T cells from blood. These TCRs come from a man aged 18-30 years in good health. Both conserved end residues are part of each CDR3. A D gene is named only where the DNA matches it firmly. The size of a clone is reported for some rows only, either as once, few or many, or as a class for expanded clones.

D: NA
J: TRBJ2-1
V: TRBV28
size: NA
CDR3: CASSSDINEQFF
DNA: TGTGCCAGCAGTTCCGACATCAATGAGCAGTTCTTC

D: NA
J: TRBJ2-2
V: TRBV4-2
size: NA
CDR3: CASSQDWGNGGVETGELFF
DNA: TGTGCCAGCAGCCAAGATTGGGGGAACGGAGGGGTGGAGACCGGGGAGCTGTTTTTT

D: NA
J: TRBJ2-1
V: TRBV7-2
size: few
CDR3: CASSNIGGGEQFF
DNA: TGTGCCAGCAGTAACATCGGGGGTGGTGAGCAGTTCTTC

D: NA
J: TRBJ2-3
V: TRBV9
size: few
CDR3: CASSMAGRTFTDTQYF
DNA: TGTGCCAGCAGCATGGCGGGACGGACTTTCACAGATACGCAGTATTTT

D: NA
J: TRBJ1-2
V: TRBV19
size: NA
CDR3: CASSNRAGGYTF
DNA: TGTGCCAGTAGTAACAGGGCAGGCGGCTACACCTTC

D: TRBD2
J: TRBJ2-5
V: TRBV9
size: few
CDR3: CASSVGAGGPRGETQYF
DNA: TGTGCCAGCAGCGTCGGGGCGGGAGGGCCCCGGGGAGAGACCCAGTACTTC

D: NA
J: TRBJ2-3
V: TRBV9
size: few
CDR3: CASSEGGVGHTQYF
DNA: TGTGCCAGCAGCGAGGGGGGGGTGGGCCATACGCAGTATTTT

D: NA
J: TRBJ2-5
V: TRBV7-2
size: NA
CDR3: CASSFGGLASRWETQYF
DNA: TGTGCCAGCAGCTTTGGGGGCCTAGCTAGCCGGTGGGAGACCCAGTACTTC

D: NA
J: TRBJ1-3
V: TRBV15
size: NA
CDR3: CATSRDLQENTIYF
DNA: TGTGCCACCAGCAGAGATCTTCAGGAAAACACCATATATTTT

D: NA
J: TRBJ2-3
V: TRBV29-1
size: NA
CDR3: CSVEGGTDTQYF
DNA: TGCAGCGTTGAAGGCGGGACAGATACGCAGTATTTT

D: NA
J: TRBJ1-5
V: TRBV30
size: few
CDR3: CAWSVAAGNQPQHF
DNA: TGTGCCTGGAGTGTCGCGGCAGGGAATCAGCCCCAGCATTTT

D: NA
J: TRBJ2-7
V: TRBV28
size: few
CDR3: CASSPLPGGIYEQYF
DNA: TGTGCCAGCAGTCCCCTACCCGGGGGTATCTACGAGCAGTACTTC

D: NA
J: TRBJ1-4
V: TRBV20-1
size: NA
CDR3: CSARGEEKLFF
DNA: TGCAGTGCTCGGGGGGAGGAAAAACTGTTTTTT

D: TRBD1
J: TRBJ1-6
V: TRBV30
size: NA
CDR3: CAWRDAGTGDNSPLHF
DNA: TGTGCCTGGAGAGACGCCGGGACAGGGGATAATTCACCCCTCCACTTT

D: NA
J: TRBJ1-1
V: TRBV7-9
size: few
CDR3: CASSTQGSEAFF
DNA: TGTGCCAGCAGCACACAGGGCTCTGAAGCTTTCTTT

D: NA
J: TRBJ2-7
V: TRBV6-1
size: few
CDR3: CASIPGHAQQYF
DNA: TGTGCCAGCATCCCGGGACACGCTCAGCAGTACTTC

D: TRBD1
J: TRBJ2-1
V: TRBV29-1
size: many
CDR3: CSARTGRDEQFF
DNA: TGCAGCGCCCGGACAGGAAGGGATGAGCAGTTCTTC

D: NA
J: TRBJ1-1
V: TRBV5-1
size: few
CDR3: CASSFSGSGEAFF
DNA: TGCGCCAGCAGCTTTTCAGGATCAGGTGAAGCTTTCTTT

D: TRBD1
J: TRBJ1-5
V: TRBV28
size: few
CDR3: CASTRGTGDQPQHF
DNA: TGTGCCAGCACCCGAGGGACAGGAGATCAGCCCCAGCATTTT

D: NA
J: TRBJ1-2
V: TRBV7-3
size: few
CDR3: CASSLSVREGGYTF
DNA: TGTGCCAGCAGCTTAAGTGTCAGGGAAGGCGGCTACACCTTC

D: TRBD1
J: TRBJ2-4
V: TRBV4-1
size: few
CDR3: CASSQRDRENIQYF
DNA: TGCGCCAGCAGCCAAAGGGACAGAGAAAACATTCAGTACTTC

D: NA
J: TRBJ2-7
V: TRBV4-2
size: NA
CDR3: CASSHPARGSHEQYF
DNA: TGTGCCAGCAGCCATCCAGCTAGGGGGTCCCACGAGCAGTACTTC

D: TRBD1
J: TRBJ2-3
V: TRBV9
size: NA
CDR3: CASSVGQGGTDTQYF
DNA: TGTGCCAGCAGCGTAGGACAGGGGGGAACGGATACGCAGTATTTT

D: NA
J: TRBJ2-7
V: TRBV4-3
size: NA
CDR3: CASSPLGAEPYEQYF
DNA: TGCGCCAGCAGCCCCCTTGGAGCGGAACCCTACGAGCAGTACTTC

D: TRBD1
J: TRBJ2-1
V: TRBV27
size: few
CDR3: CASSFSGTGGYNEQFF
DNA: TGTGCCAGCAGTTTCTCCGGGACAGGGGGCTACAATGAGCAGTTCTTC

D: NA
J: TRBJ2-7
V: TRBV15
size: few
CDR3: CATSRDRGTYEQYF
DNA: TGTGCCACCAGCAGAGATAGGGGTACCTACGAGCAGTACTTC

D: NA
J: TRBJ1-2
V: TRBV6-5
size: NA
CDR3: CASSPQREYGYTF
DNA: TGTGCCAGCAGTCCACAGCGGGAGTATGGCTACACCTTC

D: NA
J: TRBJ2-6
V: TRBV19
size: NA
CDR3: CAAGGANVLTF
DNA: TGTGCCGCAGGGGGGGCCAACGTCCTGACTTTC

D: TRBD2
J: TRBJ2-5
V: TRBV7-2
size: few
CDR3: CASSYRLAGGPGQETQYF
DNA: TGTGCCAGCAGCTACAGACTAGCGGGGGGGCCCGGCCAAGAGACCCAGTACTTC

D: TRBD2
J: TRBJ2-7
V: TRBV19
size: NA
CDR3: CASSAGTSSYEQYF
DNA: TGTGCCAGTAGTGCCGGGACTAGCAGCTACGAGCAGTACTTC

D: NA
J: TRBJ1-1
V: TRBV6-5
size: few
CDR3: CASSYSGKAEAFF
DNA: TGTGCCAGCAGTTATTCGGGGAAGGCTGAAGCTTTCTTT

D: NA
J: TRBJ2-1
V: TRBV28
size: few
CDR3: CASKTSYSYNEQFF
DNA: TGTGCCAGCAAAACTAGTTACTCCTACAATGAGCAGTTCTTC

D: NA
J: TRBJ2-3
V: TRBV5-6
size: NA
CDR3: CASSLEAMYDTQYF
DNA: TGTGCCAGCAGCTTGGAAGCAATGTATGATACGCAGTATTTT

D: NA
J: TRBJ2-5
V: TRBV27
size: few
CDR3: CASSLFGETQYF
DNA: TGTGCCAGCAGTTTATTCGGGGAGACCCAGTACTTC

D: NA
J: TRBJ2-3
V: TRBV27
size: few
CDR3: CASSSQGLGGTQYF
DNA: TGTGCCAGCAGTTCACAGGGCCTTGGCGGTACGCAGTATTTT

D: TRBD1
J: TRBJ1-2
V: TRBV28
size: NA
CDR3: CATEGAYGYTF
DNA: TGTGCCACGGAGGGGGCCTATGGCTACACCTTC

D: NA
J: TRBJ2-5
V: TRBV29-1
size: many
CDR3: CSVDRAETQYF
DNA: TGCAGCGTTGACAGGGCAGAGACCCAGTACTTC

D: TRBD1
J: TRBJ1-4
V: TRBV5-4
size: NA
CDR3: CASSIGQGRNEKLFF
DNA: TGTGCCAGCAGCATAGGACAGGGTCGTAATGAAAAACTGTTTTTT

D: TRBD2
J: TRBJ2-3
V: TRBV9
size: few
CDR3: CASSPGLAGSTDTQYF
DNA: TGTGCCAGCAGCCCTGGACTAGCGGGTAGCACAGATACGCAGTATTTT

D: TRBD2
J: TRBJ2-5
V: TRBV7-2
size: NA
CDR3: CASSLGVLAGEETQYF
DNA: TGTGCCAGCAGCTTAGGTGTCCTAGCGGGAGAAGAGACCCAGTACTTC

D: NA
J: TRBJ1-1
V: TRBV30
size: NA
CDR3: CAWIGGANTEAFF
DNA: TGTGCCTGGATAGGTGGGGCGAACACTGAAGCTTTCTTT

D: TRBD1
J: TRBJ1-5
V: TRBV5-1
size: NA
CDR3: CASSLGQDHQPQHF
DNA: TGCGCCAGCAGCCTAGGACAGGACCATCAGCCCCAGCATTTT

D: TRBD1
J: TRBJ1-1
V: TRBV27
size: few
CDR3: CASSSNPGTGGASVTEAFF
DNA: TGTGCCAGCAGTTCCAACCCCGGGACAGGGGGCGCGTCTGTCACTGAAGCTTTCTTT

D: TRBD1
J: TRBJ2-3
V: TRBV7-9
size: NA
CDR3: CASSPVDRGTDTQYF
DNA: TGTGCCAGCAGCCCGGTTGACAGGGGCACAGATACGCAGTATTTT

D: NA
J: TRBJ2-7
V: TRBV2
size: NA
CDR3: CASSEQNYEQYF
DNA: TGTGCCAGCAGTGAACAGAACTACGAGCAGTACTTC

D: NA
J: TRBJ2-7
V: TRBV19
size: NA
CDR3: CASSTGGRGRSYEQYF
DNA: TGTGCCAGTAGTACAGGGGGGCGGGGACGCTCCTACGAGCAGTACTTC

D: NA
J: TRBJ2-5
V: TRBV5-4
size: few
CDR3: CASSQRSGGQETQYF
DNA: TGTGCCAGCAGTCAGCGCAGTGGAGGGCAAGAGACCCAGTACTTC

D: NA
J: TRBJ1-1
V: TRBV2
size: NA
CDR3: CASSDGAVLLNTEAFF
DNA: TGTGCCAGCAGTGATGGGGCAGTACTCCTGAACACTGAAGCTTTCTTT

D: NA
J: TRBJ2-7
V: TRBV9
size: few
CDR3: CASSVGGGQPYEQYF
DNA: TGTGCCAGCAGCGTAGGTGGAGGGCAGCCCTACGAGCAGTACTTC